This T cell receptor (beta chain) was captured in a study of blood T cells in healthy people across ages. Study summary: About one barcoded beta molecule per two T cells was captured by template switching. Study findings and constraints: The study regarded diversity estimates from one million T cells as underestimates. Relative to aged donors, long-lived donors carried more naive CD4+ cells and displayed higher diversity.

Concerning this clonotype itself: The antigen is undetermined.

It was with a sample-barcoded 5' primer and a J-beta primer mix that a second PCR of roughly 7 to 12 cycles was run. MiXCR, applied by TCRdb to the 5' RACE reads, yields one record per CDR3 protein. The data show around 780,000 distinct CDR3 sequences, 20% to 30% seen once. These data were also filed under a second study, of T cells of mothers and their children.

This sequence was found in a boy aged 5-17 years in good health. Input material: blood.

The chain's CDR3 is CASSRQGRTGELFF. The CDR3 DNA follows: TGTGCCAGCAGTCGGCAGGGAAGGACCGGGGAGCTGTTTTTT. V gene TRBV3-1 combines with J gene TRBJ2-2; D perhaps matches TRBD1 (5 bases). Germline V CDR1 and CDR2: LGHDT, YNNKEL (reference sequence). V was trimmed by 6 bases and J by 5 bases, leaving 13 bases between them. This CDR3 contains 14 residues.